These 5 T cell receptor beta chains were sequenced from one sample in a study of blood T cell repertoires in COVID-19. Produced via immunoSEQ multiplex PCR; TCRdb's table is partial and in-frame only. The repertoire holds approximately 330,000 clones, with 90% as singletons. Sequenced material: peripheral blood. The origin of the receptors is a woman aged 40 to 50 with COVID-19, enrolled during active disease.

V usage is TRBV5-1 and J usage is TRBJ1-1; no definite D call. V dropped 4 bases and J dropped 1 base, with 8 bases sitting between them. Germline V CDR1 and CDR2: SGHRS, YFSETQ. The CDR3 covers 13 residues. The CDR3 coding sequence is TGCGCCAGCAGCCAGTCAGGGAACACTGAAGCTTTCTTT. This sequence encodes CASSQSGNTEAFF.

The rearrangement links TRBV30 to TRBJ1-2, with D unresolved. V was trimmed by 5 bases and J by 4 bases, leaving 14 bases between them. Per germline, CDR1 GTSNPN and CDR2 SVGIG (reference sequence). The CDR3 is made up of 13 amino acids. In DNA, the CDR3 is TGTGCCTGGGGTCAGGCGGGAGGCTATGGCTACACCTTC. It encodes CAWGQAGGYGYTF.

V gene TRBV19 combines with J gene TRBJ1-5; D not resolved. The CDR3 sequence is 14 residues long. The ends were cut back, 7 bases at V and 4 bases at J, with 14 bases in the middle. CDR1 and CDR2 (germline): LNHDA, SQIVND (reference sequence). The CDR3, as DNA: TGTGCCAGTACTACCGGGGAGGTTAATCAGCCCCAGCATTTT. Its translation: CASTTGEVNQPQHF.

The chain employs TRBV5-1 and TRBJ1-6, with D tentatively TRBD1 (6 bases). With 0 bases removed from V and 4 bases from J, the gap between germline ends came to 11 bases. From germline, CDR1 is SGHRS and CDR2 YFSETQ. The CDR3 runs to 16 residues. CDR3: CASSLEAGVYNSPLHF. Written as DNA, the CDR3 is TGCGCCAGCAGCTTGGAAGCAGGGGTATATAATTCACCCCTCCACTTT.

The chain joins TRBV7-2 to TRBJ1-1; 11 bases agree with TRBD1. The CDR3 covers 15 residues. Germline V gene sequence: CDR1 SGHTA, CDR2 FQGNSA. The J segment lost 4 bases and the V segment lost 2 bases, leaving 3 bases of the junction unmatched. CDR3 loop: CASSLIGTGGTEAFF. In nucleotides, the CDR3 is TGTGCCAGCAGCTTAATCGGGACAGGGGGCACTGAAGCTTTCTTT.